This is a list of T cell receptor beta chains from one sample in a study of PD-L1 blockade in urothelial cancer. Libraries were prepared by immunoSEQ multiplex PCR; TCRdb keeps only in-frame clonotypes and omits some of them. The sample shows fewer than 30,000 clones, roughly 80% of them seen only once. This sample comprised PBMCs, obtained around atezolizumab (anti-PD-L1) treatment. The receptors originated from a man between 65 and 85 years old with urothelial cancer. The CDR3 runs from the conserved cysteine through the conserved F or W. A D gene is named only where the DNA matches it firmly. Rows give clone size only sometimes, using once, few, many, or a class for an expanded clone.

>TRBV13|medium-sized|TRBD2|TRBJ2-2
CASSQYLAGGSGELFF
TGTGCCAGCAGCCAATACTTAGCGGGAGGGTCCGGGGAGCTGTTTTTT
>TRBV5-1|NA|TRBD2|TRBJ2-1
CASSLAGLAGGNEQFF
TGCGCCAGCAGCTTGGCCGGATTAGCGGGAGGCAATGAGCAGTTCTTC
>TRBV11-2|few|TRBD2|TRBJ2-3
CASSPGTSGGDTQYF
TGTGCCAGCAGCCCCGGGACTAGCGGGGGCGATACGCAGTATTTT
>TRBV11-3|NA|TRBD2|TRBJ2-1
CASSLAGGMSEQFF
TGTGCCAGCAGCTTAGCGGGGGGGATGTCGGAGCAGTTCTTC
>TRBV28|NA|NA|TRBJ1-2
CASSLWNGNYGYTF
TGTGCCAGCAGTTTATGGAACGGTAACTATGGCTACACCTTC
>TRBV9|NA|TRBD1|TRBJ1-1
CASSLLDRDSEAFF
TGTGCCAGCAGCTTACTCGACAGGGACTCTGAAGCTTTCTTT
>TRBV7-9|NA|NA|TRBJ2-1
CASSFSVGSDEQFF
TGTGCCAGCAGCTTCAGTGTCGGGTCCGATGAGCAGTTCTTC
>TRBV5-4|NA|TRBD1|TRBJ2-5
CASSPDRGRGETQYF
TGTGCCAGCAGCCCGGACAGGGGGCGCGGGGAGACCCAGTACTTC
>TRBV5-1|NA|NA|TRBJ1-3
CASSETGTSGNTIYF
TGCGCCAGCAGCGAAACAGGGACCTCTGGAAACACCATATATTTT
>TRBV4-2|NA|TRBD1|TRBJ1-1
CASSQDLDRGLSFF
TGTGCCAGCAGCCAAGATCTGGACAGGGGGCTATCTTTCTTT
>TRBV2|NA|TRBD1|TRBJ2-3
CASSDLGGYTQYF
TGTGCCAGCAGTGATCTAGGGGGCTATACGCAGTATTTT
>TRBV7-8|NA|TRBD2|TRBJ2-7
CASSLGGGYEQYF
TGTGCCAGCAGCTTAGGGGGGGGCTACGAGCAGTACTTC
>TRBV2|NA|NA|TRBJ1-3
CASSEAWEAGNTIYF
TGTGCCAGCAGTGAAGCGTGGGAGGCTGGAAACACCATATATTTT
>TRBV10-3|NA|NA|TRBJ1-1
CAISELTSTEAFF
TGTGCCATCAGTGAGCTGACAAGCACTGAAGCTTTCTTT
>TRBV5-1|NA|NA|TRBJ1-2
CASSLDRELYGYTF
TGCGCCAGCAGCTTGGACAGGGAACTTTATGGCTACACCTTC
>TRBV27|NA|NA|TRBJ2-7
CASSLGSPVGEQYF
TGTGCCAGCAGTTTGGGCTCTCCCGTTGGCGAGCAGTACTTC
>TRBV18|NA|TRBD1|TRBJ2-1
CASSRDRGTEQFF
TGTGCCAGCTCAAGGGACAGGGGGACTGAGCAGTTCTTC
>TRBV6-6|NA|NA|TRBJ2-7
CASSPTEYEQYF
TGTGCCAGCAGTCCGACAGAGTACGAGCAGTACTTC
>TRBV19|few|TRBD2|TRBJ2-5
CASSLSSGRAQETQYF
TGTGCCAGTAGCCTCTCTAGCGGGAGGGCACAAGAGACCCAGTACTTC
>TRBV4-2|NA|NA|TRBJ1-1
CASSQVDPGTEAFF
TGTGCCAGCAGCCAAGTGGACCCGGGGACTGAAGCTTTCTTT
>TRBV5-6|once|NA|TRBJ2-5
CASSLRRMGGETQYF
TGTGCCAGCAGCCTACGACGGATGGGGGGAGAGACCCAGTACTTC
>TRBV27|NA|NA|TRBJ2-7
CASSLSRSYEQYF
TGTGCCAGCAGTTTATCCCGCTCCTACGAGCAGTACTTC
>TRBV6-5|few|NA|TRBJ1-4
CASSSGETNEKLFF
TGTGCCAGCAGCTCAGGGGAGACCAATGAAAAACTGTTTTTT
>TRBV9|NA|TRBD1|TRBJ1-3
CASSRGQGGNTIYF
TGTGCCAGCAGCCGAGGACAGGGGGGAAACACCATATATTTT
>TRBV30|NA|TRBD2|TRBJ2-1
CAWGLAAEQFF
TGTGCCTGGGGACTAGCGGCTGAGCAGTTCTTC
>TRBV5-1|NA|TRBD2|TRBJ2-1
CASSLGSGMGNEQFF
TGCGCCAGCAGCTTGGGTAGCGGGATGGGGAATGAGCAGTTCTTC
>TRBV5-1|NA|TRBD2|TRBJ2-3
CASSLSGSGDTQYF
TGCGCCAGCAGCCTTAGCGGGAGTGGTGATACGCAGTATTTT
>TRBV5-6|NA|TRBD2|TRBJ2-1
CASSLGRESYNEQFF
TGTGCCAGCAGCTTGGGGCGGGAGTCCTACAATGAGCAGTTCTTC
>TRBV7-9|few|TRBD1|TRBJ1-1
CASSSGQGTEAFF
TGTGCCAGCAGCTCGGGACAGGGCACTGAAGCTTTCTTT